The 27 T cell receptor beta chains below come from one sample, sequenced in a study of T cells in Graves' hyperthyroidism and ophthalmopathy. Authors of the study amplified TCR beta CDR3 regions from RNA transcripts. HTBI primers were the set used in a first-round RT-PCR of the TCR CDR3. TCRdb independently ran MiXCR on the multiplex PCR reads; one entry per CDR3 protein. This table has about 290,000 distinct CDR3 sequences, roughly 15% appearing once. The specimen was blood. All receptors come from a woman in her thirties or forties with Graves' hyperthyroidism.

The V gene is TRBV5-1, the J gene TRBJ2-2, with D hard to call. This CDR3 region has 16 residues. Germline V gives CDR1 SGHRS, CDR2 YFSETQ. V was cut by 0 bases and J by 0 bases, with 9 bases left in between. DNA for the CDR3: TGCGCCAGCAGCTTGGGGGTCGTTTCGAACACCGGGGAGCTGTTTTTT. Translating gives CASSLGVVSNTGELFF.

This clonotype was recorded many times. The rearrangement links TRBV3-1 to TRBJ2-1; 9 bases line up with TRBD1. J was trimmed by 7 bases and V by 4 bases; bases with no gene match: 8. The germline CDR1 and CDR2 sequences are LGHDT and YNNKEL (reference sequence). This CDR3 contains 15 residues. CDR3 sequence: CASSRGQGRLNEQFF. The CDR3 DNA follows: TGTGCCAGCAGCCGCGGACAGGGGCGTCTTAATGAGCAGTTCTTC.

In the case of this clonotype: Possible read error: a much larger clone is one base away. CDR3 nucleotide sequence: TGCAGCGCCACGGGACTAGCCGATGAGCAGTTCTTC. It translates to CSATGLADEQFF. V is TRBV29-1 and J is TRBJ2-1; 9 nucleotides agree with TRBD2. Germline CDR1 reads SQVTM; CDR2 reads ANQGSEA. The CDR3 runs to 12 residues. V trimming: 7 bases; J trimming: 8 bases; junction bases outside the gene matches: 6.

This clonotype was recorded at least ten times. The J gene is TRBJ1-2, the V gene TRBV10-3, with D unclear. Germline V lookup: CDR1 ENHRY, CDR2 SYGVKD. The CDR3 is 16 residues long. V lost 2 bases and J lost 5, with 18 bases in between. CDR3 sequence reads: CAISEESTPYHYGYTF. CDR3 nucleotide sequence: TGTGCCATCAGTGAGGAAAGCACACCTTACCATTATGGCTACACCTTC.

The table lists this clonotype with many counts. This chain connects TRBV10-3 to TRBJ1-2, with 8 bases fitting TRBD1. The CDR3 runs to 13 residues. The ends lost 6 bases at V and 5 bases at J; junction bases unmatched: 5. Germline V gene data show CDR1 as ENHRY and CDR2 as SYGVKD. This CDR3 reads CAISPDRAYGYTF. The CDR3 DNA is TGTGCCATCAGCCCGGACAGGGCGTATGGCTACACCTTC.

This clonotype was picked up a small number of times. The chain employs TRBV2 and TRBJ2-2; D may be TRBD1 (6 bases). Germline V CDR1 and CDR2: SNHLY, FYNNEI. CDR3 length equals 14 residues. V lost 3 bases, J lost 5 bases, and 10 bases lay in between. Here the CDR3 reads CASSDQGLTGELFF. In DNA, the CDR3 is TGTGCCAGCAGTGACCAGGGGCTGACCGGGGAGCTGTTTTTT.

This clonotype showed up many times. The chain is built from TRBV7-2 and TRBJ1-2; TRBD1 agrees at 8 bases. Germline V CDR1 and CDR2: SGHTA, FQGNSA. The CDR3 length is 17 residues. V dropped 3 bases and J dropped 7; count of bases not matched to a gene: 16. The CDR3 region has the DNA TGTGCCAGCAGCTTTTTCTCTGGAGTACAGGGGGGCGCTGGCTACACCTTC. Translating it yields CASSFFSGVQGGAGYTF. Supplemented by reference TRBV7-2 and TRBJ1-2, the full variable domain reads GAGVSQSPSNKVTEKGKDVELRCDPISGHTALYWYRQSLGQGLEFLIYFQGNSAPDKSGLPSDRFSAERTGGSVSTLTIQRTQQEDSAVYLCASSFFSGVQGGAGYTFGSGTRLTVV.

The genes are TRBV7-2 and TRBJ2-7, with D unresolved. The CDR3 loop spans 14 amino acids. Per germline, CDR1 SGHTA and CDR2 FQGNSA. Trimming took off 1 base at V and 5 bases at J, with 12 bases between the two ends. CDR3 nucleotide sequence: TGTGCCAGCAGCTTAGACTCCATTATACACGAGCAGTACTTC. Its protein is CASSLDSIIHEQYF.

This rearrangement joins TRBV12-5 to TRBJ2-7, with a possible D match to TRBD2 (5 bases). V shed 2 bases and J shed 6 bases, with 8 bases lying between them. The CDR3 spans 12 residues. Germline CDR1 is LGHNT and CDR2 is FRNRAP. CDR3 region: CASGLPRVEQYF. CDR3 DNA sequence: TGTGCTAGTGGTTTGCCGAGGGTCGAGCAGTACTTC.

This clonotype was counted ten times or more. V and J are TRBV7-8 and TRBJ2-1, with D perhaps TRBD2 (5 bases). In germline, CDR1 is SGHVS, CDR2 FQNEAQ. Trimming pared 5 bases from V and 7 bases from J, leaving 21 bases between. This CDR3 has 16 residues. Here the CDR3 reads CASSPHRLRGSNEQFF. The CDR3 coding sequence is TGTGCCAGCAGCCCACACCGACTCCGAGGGAGTAATGAGCAGTTCTTC.

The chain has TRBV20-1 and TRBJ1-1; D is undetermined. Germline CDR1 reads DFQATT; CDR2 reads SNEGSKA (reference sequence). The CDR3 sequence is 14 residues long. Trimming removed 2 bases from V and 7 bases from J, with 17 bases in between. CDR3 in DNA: TGCAGTGCTAGAAATCCAGGTGGGATTGGTGAAGCTTTCTTT. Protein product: CSARNPGGIGEAFF.

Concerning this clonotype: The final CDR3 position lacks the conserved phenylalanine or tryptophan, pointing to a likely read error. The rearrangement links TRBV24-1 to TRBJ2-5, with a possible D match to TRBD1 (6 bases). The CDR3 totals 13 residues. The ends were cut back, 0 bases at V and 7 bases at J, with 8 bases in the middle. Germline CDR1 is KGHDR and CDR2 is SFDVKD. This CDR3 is CATSDLSRGTQYL. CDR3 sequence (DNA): TGTGCCACCAGTGATTTGAGCAGGGGGACCCAGTACCTC.

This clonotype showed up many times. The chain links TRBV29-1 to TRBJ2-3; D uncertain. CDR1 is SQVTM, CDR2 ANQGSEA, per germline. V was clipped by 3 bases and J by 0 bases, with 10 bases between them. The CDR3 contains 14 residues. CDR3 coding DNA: TGCAGCGTTGAGGCAGGACGGAGCACAGATACGCAGTATTTT. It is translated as CSVEAGRSTDTQYF.

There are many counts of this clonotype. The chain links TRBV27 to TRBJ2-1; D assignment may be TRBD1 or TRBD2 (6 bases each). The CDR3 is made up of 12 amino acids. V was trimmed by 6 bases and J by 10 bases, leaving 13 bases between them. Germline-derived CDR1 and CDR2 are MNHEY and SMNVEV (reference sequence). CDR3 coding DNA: TGTGCCAGCAGATCGGGGGCATGGGAGCAGTTCTTC. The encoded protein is CASRSGAWEQFF.

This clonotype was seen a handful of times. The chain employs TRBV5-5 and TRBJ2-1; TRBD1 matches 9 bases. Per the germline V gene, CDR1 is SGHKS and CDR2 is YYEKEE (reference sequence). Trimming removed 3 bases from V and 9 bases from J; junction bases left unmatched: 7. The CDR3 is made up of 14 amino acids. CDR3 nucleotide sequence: TGTGCCAGCAGCTCCCTACAGGGGGCGGGTGAGCAGTTCTTC. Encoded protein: CASSSLQGAGEQFF.

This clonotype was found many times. This chain's CDR3 is CASSPLLAGHYEQYF. In DNA form, the CDR3 reads TGTGCCAGCAGTCCGCTGCTGGCGGGGCACTACGAGCAGTACTTC. The V call is TRBV2, the J call TRBJ2-7; D perhaps matches TRBD2 (6 bases). CDR1 is SNHLY, CDR2 FYNNEI, per germline. V was trimmed by 5 bases and J by 3 bases, leaving 17 bases between them. CDR3 length: 15 amino acids. The variable domain in full, completed from reference TRBV2 and TRBJ2-7, reads EPEVTQTPSHQVTQMGQEVILRCVPISNHLYFYWYRQILGQKVEFLVSFYNNEISEKSEIFDDQFSVERPDGSNFTLKIRSTKLEDSAMYFCASSPLLAGHYEQYFGPGTRLTVT.

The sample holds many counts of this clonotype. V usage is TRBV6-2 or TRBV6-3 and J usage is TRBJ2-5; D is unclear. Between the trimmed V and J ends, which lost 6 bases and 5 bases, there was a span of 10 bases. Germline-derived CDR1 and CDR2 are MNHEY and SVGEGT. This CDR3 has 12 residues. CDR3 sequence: CASRASLETQYF. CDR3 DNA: TGTGCCAGCAGGGCCAGCCTTGAGACCCAGTACTTC.

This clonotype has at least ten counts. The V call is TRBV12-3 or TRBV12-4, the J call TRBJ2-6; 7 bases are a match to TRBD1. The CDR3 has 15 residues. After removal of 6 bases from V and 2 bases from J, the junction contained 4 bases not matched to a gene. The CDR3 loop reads CASSPDRAGANVLTF. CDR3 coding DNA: TGTGCCAGCAGCCCTGACAGGGCTGGGGCCAACGTCCTGACTTTC.

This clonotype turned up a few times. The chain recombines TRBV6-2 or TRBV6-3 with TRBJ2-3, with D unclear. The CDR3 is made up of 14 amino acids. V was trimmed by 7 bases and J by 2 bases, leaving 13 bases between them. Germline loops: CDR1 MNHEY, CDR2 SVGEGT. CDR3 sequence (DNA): TGTGCCAGCAACTACCGAAAGAACACAGATACGCAGTATTTT. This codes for CASNYRKNTDTQYF.

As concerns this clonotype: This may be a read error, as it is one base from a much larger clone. CDR3 nucleotides: TGTGCCGGCAGTCCCCGGCCGGGACAGGGGAATCAGCCCCAGCATTTT. Amino acid sequence: CAGSPRPGQGNQPQHF. This sequence joins TRBV25-1 and TRBJ1-5; 10 bases agree with TRBD1. The germline gives CDR1 MGHDK, CDR2 SYGVNS. The CDR3 consists of 16 residues.

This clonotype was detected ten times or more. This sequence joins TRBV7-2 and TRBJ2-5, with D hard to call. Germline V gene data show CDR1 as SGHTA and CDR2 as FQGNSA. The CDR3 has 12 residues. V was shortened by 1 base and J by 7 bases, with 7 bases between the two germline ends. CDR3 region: CASSLEKVTQYF. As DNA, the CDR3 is TGTGCCAGCAGCTTAGAGAAAGTGACCCAGTACTTC.

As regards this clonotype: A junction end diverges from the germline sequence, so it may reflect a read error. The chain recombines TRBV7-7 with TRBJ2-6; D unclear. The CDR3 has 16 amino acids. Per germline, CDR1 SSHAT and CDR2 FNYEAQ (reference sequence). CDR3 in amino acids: CASSLGPAPGANVLTF. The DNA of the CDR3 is TGTGCTAGCAGCTTAGGTCCAGCCCCAGGGGCCAACGTCCTGACTTTC.

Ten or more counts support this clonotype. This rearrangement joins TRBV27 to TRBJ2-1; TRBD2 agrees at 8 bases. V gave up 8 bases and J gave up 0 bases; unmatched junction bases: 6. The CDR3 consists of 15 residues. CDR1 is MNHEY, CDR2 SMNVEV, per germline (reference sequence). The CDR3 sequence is CASWRSGSSYNEQFF. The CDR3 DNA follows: TGTGCCAGCTGGCGGAGCGGGAGCTCCTACAATGAGCAGTTCTTC.

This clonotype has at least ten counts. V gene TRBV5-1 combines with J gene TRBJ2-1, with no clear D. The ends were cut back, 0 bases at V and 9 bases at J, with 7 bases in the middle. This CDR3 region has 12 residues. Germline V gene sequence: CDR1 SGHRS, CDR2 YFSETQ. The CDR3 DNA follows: TGCGCCAGCAGCTTGGAAGTGGGTGAGCAGTTCTTC. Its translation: CASSLEVGEQFF.

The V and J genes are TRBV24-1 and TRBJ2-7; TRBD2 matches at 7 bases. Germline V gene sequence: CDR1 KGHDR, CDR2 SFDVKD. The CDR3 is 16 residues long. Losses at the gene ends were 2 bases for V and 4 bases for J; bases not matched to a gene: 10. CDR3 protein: CATSDYGGGPRYEQYF. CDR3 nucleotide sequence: TGTGCCACCAGTGATTACGGGGGAGGGCCTCGGTACGAGCAGTACTTC.

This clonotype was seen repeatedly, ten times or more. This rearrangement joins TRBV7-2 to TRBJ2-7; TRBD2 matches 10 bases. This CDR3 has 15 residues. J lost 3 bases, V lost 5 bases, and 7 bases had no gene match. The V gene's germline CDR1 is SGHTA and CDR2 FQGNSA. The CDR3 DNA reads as TGTGCCAGCAGCCCCGGGACTAGCGATCTCTACGAGCAGTACTTC. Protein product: CASSPGTSDLYEQYF.

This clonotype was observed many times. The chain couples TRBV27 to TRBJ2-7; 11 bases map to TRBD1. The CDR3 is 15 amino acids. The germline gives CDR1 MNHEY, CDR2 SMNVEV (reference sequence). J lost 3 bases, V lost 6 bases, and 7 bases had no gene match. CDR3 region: CASRGTGGKGYEQYF. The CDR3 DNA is TGTGCCAGCAGGGGGACAGGGGGTAAGGGCTACGAGCAGTACTTC.